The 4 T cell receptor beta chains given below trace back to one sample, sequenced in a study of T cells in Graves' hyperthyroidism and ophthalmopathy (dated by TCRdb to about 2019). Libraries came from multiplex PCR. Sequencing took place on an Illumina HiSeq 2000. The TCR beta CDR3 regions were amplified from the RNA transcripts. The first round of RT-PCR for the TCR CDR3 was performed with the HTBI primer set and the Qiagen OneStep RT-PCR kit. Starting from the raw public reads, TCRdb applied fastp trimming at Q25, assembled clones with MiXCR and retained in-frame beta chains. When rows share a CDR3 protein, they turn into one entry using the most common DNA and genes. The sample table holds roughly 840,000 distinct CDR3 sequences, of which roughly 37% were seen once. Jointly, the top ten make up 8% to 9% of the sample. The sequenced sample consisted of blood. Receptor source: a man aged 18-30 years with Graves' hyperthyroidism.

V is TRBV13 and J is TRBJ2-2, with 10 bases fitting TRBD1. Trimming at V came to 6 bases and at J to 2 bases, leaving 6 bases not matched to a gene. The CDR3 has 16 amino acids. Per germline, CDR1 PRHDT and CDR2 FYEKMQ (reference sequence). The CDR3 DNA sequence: TGTGCCAGCAGTGATTGGGACAGGGGAAACACCGGGGAGCTGTTTTTT. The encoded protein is CASSDWDRGNTGELFF.

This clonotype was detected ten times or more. The chain's CDR3 is CASSVTLTGGSEKLFF. The DNA for the CDR3 is TGTGCCAGCAGCGTCACCTTGACAGGAGGGAGCGAAAAACTGTTTTTT. V and J are TRBV9 and TRBJ1-4, with a weak D call TRBD1 (6 bases). This CDR3 contains 16 residues. The germline V gene has CDR1 SGDLS and CDR2 YYNGEE. Deletions cut 2 bases from V and 8 bases from J, with 19 bases between.

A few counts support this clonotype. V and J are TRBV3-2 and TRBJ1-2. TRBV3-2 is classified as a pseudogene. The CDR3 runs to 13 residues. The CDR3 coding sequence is TGTGCCAGCAGCCAAGTCGCGAACTATGGCTACACCTTC. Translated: CASSQVANYGYTF.

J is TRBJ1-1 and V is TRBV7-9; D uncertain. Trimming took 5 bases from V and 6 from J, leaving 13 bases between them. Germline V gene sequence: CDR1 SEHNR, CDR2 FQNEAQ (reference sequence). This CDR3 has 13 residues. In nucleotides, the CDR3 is TGTGCCAGCAGCGTCGGAGAGAGCGCTGAAGCTTTCTTT. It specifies CASSVGESAEAFF.